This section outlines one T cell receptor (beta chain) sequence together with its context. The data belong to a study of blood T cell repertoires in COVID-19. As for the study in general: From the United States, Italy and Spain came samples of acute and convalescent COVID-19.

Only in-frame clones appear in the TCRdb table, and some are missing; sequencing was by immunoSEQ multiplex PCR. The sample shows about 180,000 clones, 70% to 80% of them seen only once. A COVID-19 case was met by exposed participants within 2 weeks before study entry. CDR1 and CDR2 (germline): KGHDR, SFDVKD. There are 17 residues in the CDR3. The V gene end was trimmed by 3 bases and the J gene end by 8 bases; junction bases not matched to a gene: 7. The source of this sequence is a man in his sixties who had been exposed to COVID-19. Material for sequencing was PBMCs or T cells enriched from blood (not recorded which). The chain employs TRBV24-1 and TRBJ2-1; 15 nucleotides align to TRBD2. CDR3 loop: CATSDRTSGRALDEQFF. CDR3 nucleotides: TGTGCCACCAGTGATCGGACTAGCGGGAGGGCCCTGGATGAGCAGTTCTTC.